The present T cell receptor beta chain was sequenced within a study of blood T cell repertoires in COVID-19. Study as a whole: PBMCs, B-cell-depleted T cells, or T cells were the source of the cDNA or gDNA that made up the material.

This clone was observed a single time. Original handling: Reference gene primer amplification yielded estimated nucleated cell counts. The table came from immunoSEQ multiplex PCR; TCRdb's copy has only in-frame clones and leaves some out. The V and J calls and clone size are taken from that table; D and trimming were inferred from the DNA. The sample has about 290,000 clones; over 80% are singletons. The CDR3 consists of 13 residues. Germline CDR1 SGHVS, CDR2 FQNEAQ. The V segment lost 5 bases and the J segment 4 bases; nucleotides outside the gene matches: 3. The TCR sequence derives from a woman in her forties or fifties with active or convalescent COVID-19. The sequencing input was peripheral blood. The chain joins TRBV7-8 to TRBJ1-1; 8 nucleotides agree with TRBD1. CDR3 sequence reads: CASSIDRGTEAFF. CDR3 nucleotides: TGTGCCAGCAGCATAGACAGGGGCACTGAAGCTTTCTTT.